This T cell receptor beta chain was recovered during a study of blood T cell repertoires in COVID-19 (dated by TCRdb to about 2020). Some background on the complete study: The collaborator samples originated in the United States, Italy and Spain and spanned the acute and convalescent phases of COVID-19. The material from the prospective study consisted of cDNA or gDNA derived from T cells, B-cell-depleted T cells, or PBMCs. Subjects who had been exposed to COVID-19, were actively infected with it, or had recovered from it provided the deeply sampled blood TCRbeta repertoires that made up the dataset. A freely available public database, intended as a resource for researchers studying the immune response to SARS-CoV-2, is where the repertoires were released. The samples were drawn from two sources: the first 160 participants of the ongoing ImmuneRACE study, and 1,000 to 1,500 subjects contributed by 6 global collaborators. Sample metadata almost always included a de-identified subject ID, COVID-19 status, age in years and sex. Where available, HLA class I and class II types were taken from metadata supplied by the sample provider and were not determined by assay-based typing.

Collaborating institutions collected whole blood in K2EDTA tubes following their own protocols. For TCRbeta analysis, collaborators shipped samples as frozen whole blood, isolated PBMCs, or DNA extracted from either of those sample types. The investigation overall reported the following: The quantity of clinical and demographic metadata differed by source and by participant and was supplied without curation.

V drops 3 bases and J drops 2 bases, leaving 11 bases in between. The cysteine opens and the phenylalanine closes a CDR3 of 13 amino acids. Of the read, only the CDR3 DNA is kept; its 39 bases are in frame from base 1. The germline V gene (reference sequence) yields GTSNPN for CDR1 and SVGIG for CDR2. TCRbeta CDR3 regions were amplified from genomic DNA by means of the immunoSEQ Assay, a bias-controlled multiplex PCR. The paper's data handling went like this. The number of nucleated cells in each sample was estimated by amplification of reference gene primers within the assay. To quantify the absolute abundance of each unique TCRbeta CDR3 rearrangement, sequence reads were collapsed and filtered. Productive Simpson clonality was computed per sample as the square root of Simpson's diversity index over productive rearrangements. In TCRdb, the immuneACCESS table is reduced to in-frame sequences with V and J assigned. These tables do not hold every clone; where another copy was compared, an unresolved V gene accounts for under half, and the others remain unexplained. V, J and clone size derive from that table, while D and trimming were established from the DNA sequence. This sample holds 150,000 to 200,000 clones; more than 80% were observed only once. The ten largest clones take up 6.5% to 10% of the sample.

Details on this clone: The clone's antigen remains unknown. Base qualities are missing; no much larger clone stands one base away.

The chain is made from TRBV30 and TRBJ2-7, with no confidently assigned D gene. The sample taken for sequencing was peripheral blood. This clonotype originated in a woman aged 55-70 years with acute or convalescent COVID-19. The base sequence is TGTGCCTGGAGCTCGGAGACGACCTACGAGCAGTACTTC. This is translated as CAWSSETTYEQYF.